The 23 T cell receptor beta chains below all came from one sample that was sequenced in a study of graft-versus-host responses after intestinal transplantation. Their antigens remain unidentified. Repertoires were generated with immunoSEQ multiplex PCR, while TCRdb's copy carries only in-frame clones and drops some. The data contain over 85,000 clones, roughly 95% of them singletons. The material sequenced was unstimulated CD8+ T cells sorted from spleen or lymph node cells, taken before intestinal transplant. The source of these receptors is a human donor who received an intestinal transplant.

This chain links TRBV10-3 with TRBJ2-1, with D perhaps TRBD1 or TRBD2 (5 bases each). Trimming took off 6 bases at V and 3 bases at J, with 12 bases between the two ends. The CDR3 consists of 14 residues. The V gene's germline CDR1 is ENHRY and CDR2 SYGVKD. The CDR3 protein is CAISRDGVYNEQFF. CDR3 DNA sequence: TGTGCCATCAGCCGGGACGGGGTCTACAATGAGCAGTTCTTC.

CDR3 nucleotide sequence: TGCGCCAGCAGCCAGGCCGCTAACACCGGGGAGCTGTTTTTT. It translates to CASSQAANTGELFF. The chain recombines TRBV4-1 with TRBJ2-2; D not certain. V was cut by 3 bases and J by 2 bases, with 7 bases left in between. The CDR3 has 14 residues. CDR1 and CDR2 from the germline V gene are MGHRA and YSYEKL.

The chain has TRBV29-1 and TRBJ2-5; D perhaps matches TRBD2 (5 bases). CDR3 length equals 14 residues. Trimming left V 1 base short and J 4 bases short, with 13 bases between. The germline V gene has CDR1 SQVTM and CDR2 ANQGSEA. The DNA for the CDR3 is TGCAGCGTTGAAGGAGGAGTTGAGGGAGAGACCCAGTACTTC. Translating it yields CSVEGGVEGETQYF.

The chain combines TRBV14 with TRBJ2-3, with 7 bases lining up with TRBD2. Germline V gene sequence: CDR1 SGHDN, CDR2 FVKESK. This CDR3 has 13 amino acids. J gave up 3 bases and V 6 bases, and 3 bases lay outside the gene matches. CDR3 nucleotide sequence: TGTGCCAGCAGAATCGGGGGGACAGATACGCAGTATTTT. This encodes CASRIGGTDTQYF.

V gene TRBV5-4 combines with J gene TRBJ2-1; tentative D call: TRBD1 (6 bases). The germline gives CDR1 SGHNT, CDR2 YYREEE (reference sequence). The V end lost 10 bases, the J end lost 0 bases, and 14 bases lay between the germline ends. The CDR3 spans 14 residues. CDR3 sequence (DNA): TGTGCCGGGTTAGGGGGAATCTCCTACAATGAGCAGTTCTTC. It is translated as CAGLGGISYNEQFF.

In nucleotides, the CDR3 is TGTGCCAGCAGCTCGGGCCGTTCTAACTATGGCTACACCTTC. The encoded protein is CASSSGRSNYGYTF. The chain couples TRBV7-8 to TRBJ1-2; D gene unclear. Germline V gene data show CDR1 as SGHVS and CDR2 as FQNEAQ. Trimming removed 4 bases from V and 0 bases from J, with 9 bases in between. CDR3 size: 14 residues. Full variable domain (outside the CDR3, taken from reference TRBV7-8 and TRBJ1-2): GAGVSQSPRYKVAKRGQDVALRCDPISGHVSLFWYQQALGQGPEFLTYFQNEAQLDKSGLPSDRFFAERPEGSVSTLKIQRTQQEDSAVYLCASSSGRSNYGYTFGSGTRLTVV.

This sequence joins TRBV4-1 and TRBJ2-5; D uncertain. Looked up from germline, CDR1 is MGHRA and CDR2 is YSYEKL. Trimming removed 0 bases at V and 0 bases at J, with 5 bases between. The CDR3 sequence is 14 residues long. Here the CDR3 DNA reads TGCGCCAGCAGCCAAGACGGACACCAAGAGACCCAGTACTTC. It is translated as CASSQDGHQETQYF.

The chain carries TRBV27 and TRBJ2-3, with 8 nucleotides matching TRBD1. The CDR3 loop spans 15 amino acids. Losses at the gene ends were 5 bases for V and 4 bases for J; bases not matched to a gene: 8. Germline CDR1 and CDR2: MNHEY and SMNVEV (reference sequence). The CDR3 sequence: CASSPSTGVPDTQYF. The CDR3 bases are TGTGCCAGCAGTCCCTCGACAGGGGTCCCAGATACGCAGTATTTT.

This clone was detected once. The chain has TRBV4-1 and TRBJ1-1; D unresolved. Germline V lookup: CDR1 MGHRA, CDR2 YSYEKL. The CDR3 spans 15 residues. Trimming shortened V by 0 bases and J by 1 base, and 9 bases separated the two germline ends. CDR3 loop: CASSQDISGNTEAFF. In DNA, the CDR3 is TGCGCCAGCAGCCAAGATATTTCAGGGAACACTGAAGCTTTCTTT.

For the CDR3, the DNA is TGTGCCAGCTCTATAGGGGCGGGAGGGACCTACGAGCAGTACTTC. This gives the protein CASSIGAGGTYEQYF. The chain has TRBV9 and TRBJ2-7; 9 nucleotides match TRBD2. The CDR3 extends over 15 amino acids. Germline CDR1 reads SGDLS; CDR2 reads YYNGEE. V gave up 7 bases and J gave up 2 bases; unmatched junction bases: 10.

This rearrangement joins TRBV6-7 to TRBJ2-3, with TRBD2 identical over 10 bases. TRBV6-7 is recorded as an ORF, its role being uncertain. The CDR3 spans 17 residues. Losses at the gene ends were 2 bases for V and 0 bases for J; bases not matched to a gene: 5. CDR3 nucleotides: TGTGCCAGCAGTTACCCAGCGGGAGGGAATAGCACAGATACGCAGTATTTT. It translates to CASSYPAGGNSTDTQYF.

The chain links TRBV10-3 to TRBJ1-1, with D tentatively TRBD1 (6 bases). Germline assignment: CDR1 ENHRY and CDR2 SYGVKD. This CDR3 spans 15 amino acids. The germline V and J ends were trimmed by 5 bases and 3 bases, with 16 bases remaining between them. CDR3 protein: CAISPLGGPDTEAFF. CDR3 nucleotides: TGTGCCATCAGTCCACTCGGGGGGCCCGACACTGAAGCTTTCTTT.

The chain combines TRBV28 with TRBJ1-1; 8 bases map to TRBD1. The CDR3 runs to 12 residues. V lost 5 bases, J lost 8 bases, and 4 bases stayed unmatched. Germline CDR1 and CDR2: MDHEN and SYDVKM. The CDR3 region is CASSPYRGEAFF. As DNA, the CDR3 is TGTGCCAGCAGTCCCTACAGGGGGGAAGCTTTCTTT.

This rearrangement joins TRBV29-1 to TRBJ2-5; D not certain. Germline V lookup: CDR1 SQVTM, CDR2 ANQGSEA. This CDR3 contains 15 residues. V lost 0 bases and J lost 5, with 16 bases in between. The DNA for the CDR3 is TGCAGCGTTGAAGATCACGGCCGCCGCGAGGAGACCCAGTACTTC. Its protein product is CSVEDHGRREETQYF. The full variable domain, its missing parts supplied by reference TRBV29-1 and TRBJ2-5, is SAVISQKPSRDICQRGTSLTIQCQVDSQVTMMFWYRQQPGQSLTLIATANQGSEATYESGFVIDKFPISRPNLTFSTLTVSNMSPEDSSIYLCSVEDHGRREETQYFGPGTRLLVL.

This chain connects TRBV7-6 to TRBJ1-2; D is perhaps TRBD1 (5 bases). The CDR3 runs 14 residues. CDR1 and CDR2 from the germline V gene are SGHVS and FNYEAQ. V was clipped by 5 bases and J by 3 bases, with 13 bases between them. CDR3 nucleotides: TGTGCCAGCAGCCGTGGGGCCGGAGACTATGGCTACACCTTC. Translated, it gives CASSRGAGDYGYTF.

In regard to this clone: Other DNA sequences in this specimen translate into the identical CDR3. The chain carries TRBV7-3 and TRBJ2-1, with a weak D call TRBD2 (6 bases). V lost 2 bases to trimming and J lost 7 bases, with 12 bases between them. The germline gives CDR1 SGHTA, CDR2 FQGTGA. The CDR3 has 14 amino acids. The CDR3 loop reads CASSLGGSGNEQFF. The CDR3 bases are TGTGCCAGCAGCTTAGGAGGGAGTGGGAATGAGCAGTTCTTC. The variable domain in full, with the rest retrieved from reference TRBV7-3 and TRBJ2-1, is GAGVSQTPSNKVTEKGKYVELRCDPISGHTALYWYRQSLGQGPEFLIYFQGTGAADDSGLPNDRFFAVRPEGSVSTLKIQRTERGDSAVYLCASSLGGSGNEQFFGPGTRLTVL.

The chain combines TRBV14 with TRBJ2-2; 8 bases match TRBD1. V shed 3 bases, J shed 0 bases, and the junction held 3 bases outside the gene matches. There are 16 residues in the CDR3. Germline assignment: CDR1 SGHDN and CDR2 FVKESK. Here the CDR3 DNA reads TGTGCCAGCAGCCATTTGGGACAGGCGAACACCGGGGAGCTGTTTTTT. This codes for CASSHLGQANTGELFF.

The chain recombines TRBV5-8 with TRBJ2-7; the D gene is possibly TRBD2 (6 bases). CDR1 and CDR2 (germline): SGHTS, YDEGEE. The V end lost 2 bases, the J end lost 3 bases, and 15 bases lay between the germline ends. This CDR3 spans 15 amino acids. CDR3 DNA sequence: TGTGCCAGCAGCTTCTCGCGGGGCACCCTCTACGAGCAGTACTTC. It codes for CASSFSRGTLYEQYF.

The V and J genes are TRBV27 and TRBJ2-1, with 8 nucleotides matching TRBD2. In germline, CDR1 is MNHEY, CDR2 SMNVEV (reference sequence). The CDR3 spans 15 residues. Germline trimming cut 3 bases from V and 3 bases from J; bases unmatched to any gene: 4. Here the CDR3 reads CASSFGTSIYNEQFF. CDR3 DNA sequence: TGTGCCAGCAGTTTCGGGACTAGTATCTACAATGAGCAGTTCTTC.

The chain combines TRBV9 with TRBJ2-7, with a weak D call TRBD2 (6 bases). The CDR3 consists of 15 residues. The V and J ends lost 4 bases and 2 bases respectively, with 16 bases between them. Germline V gene data show CDR1 as SGDLS and CDR2 as YYNGEE. This CDR3 is CASSPAGRTTYEQYF. The CDR3 nucleotides are TGTGCCAGCAGCCCCGCGGGGCGGACTACCTACGAGCAGTACTTC.

The chain links TRBV29-1 to TRBJ2-5; maybe TRBD2 (5 bases). CDR3 length: 17 residues. Germline assignment: CDR1 SQVTM and CDR2 ANQGSEA. Trimming removed 0 bases from V and 0 bases from J, with 17 bases in between. The CDR3 DNA is TGCAGCGTTGAAGAACGAATTGGACTCCGAGACCAAGAGACCCAGTACTTC. It codes for CSVEERIGLRDQETQYF.

The J gene is TRBJ1-3, the V gene TRBV5-4, with unresolved D. CDR1 and CDR2 (germline): SGHNT, YYREEE (reference sequence). CDR3 length equals 14 residues. V lost 0 bases and J lost 0, with 4 bases in between. The CDR3 loop reads CASSLVGSGNTIYF. The CDR3, as DNA: TGTGCCAGCAGCTTGGTGGGCTCTGGAAACACCATATATTTT.

This chain uses TRBV15 with TRBJ2-5, with 12 bases aligning to TRBD2. Germline loops: CDR1 LNHNV, CDR2 YYDKDF (reference sequence). The CDR3 length is 15 residues. V trimming: 2 bases; J trimming: 7 bases; junction bases outside the gene matches: 5. The CDR3 DNA reads TGTGCCACCAGCAGACTAGCGGGAGGGCGACGGACCCAGTACTTC. Amino acid sequence: CATSRLAGGRRTQYF.